Each of the 19 T cell receptor beta chains below was sequenced from the same sample in a study of T cells in Graves' hyperthyroidism and ophthalmopathy. The TCR beta CDR3 regions underwent amplification using RNA transcripts as the source. First-round RT-PCR targeting the TCR CDR3 was performed with the HTBI primer set. TCRdb independently ran MiXCR on the multiplex PCR reads; one entry per CDR3 protein. This sample yields around 390,000 distinct CDR3 sequences, of which roughly 15% are seen a single time; 15% to 20% belongs to the top ten. The specimen sequenced was blood. Receptors were obtained from a woman aged 30 to 39 with Graves' ophthalmopathy.

Many counts were recorded for this clonotype. V usage is TRBV30 and J usage is TRBJ1-1; D is possibly TRBD1 (6 bases). In germline, CDR1 is GTSNPN, CDR2 SVGIG (reference sequence). Deletions cut 3 bases from V and 9 bases from J, with 17 bases between. The CDR3 is made up of 13 amino acids. CDR3 amino acids: CAWSARGTGQAFF. CDR3 in DNA: TGTGCCTGGAGCGCAAGGGGGACGGGGCAAGCTTTCTTT.

This clonotype was seen a few times. J is TRBJ2-7 and V is TRBV4-1; D is ambiguous. Looked up from germline, CDR1 is MGHRA and CDR2 is YSYEKL. The V end was cut by 1 base, the J end by 2 bases, with 12 bases between. The CDR3 length is 15 residues. CDR3 protein: CASSQVDRNTYEQYF. For the CDR3, the DNA is TGCGCCAGCAGCCAAGTAGACCGCAACACCTACGAGCAGTACTTC.

This clonotype was seen only a few times. The gene calls are TRBV19 and TRBJ2-1; D may be TRBD1 (5 bases). Trimming removed 3 bases from V and 6 bases from J, with 21 bases in between. Germline V gene data show CDR1 as LNHDA and CDR2 as SQIVND (reference sequence). The CDR3 has 17 amino acids. CDR3 in amino acids: CASSIPVRQGRGNEQFF. The CDR3 nucleotides are TGTGCCAGTAGTATTCCGGTTCGGCAGGGTAGAGGCAATGAGCAGTTCTTC.

This clonotype was detected ten times or more. The chain carries TRBV14 and TRBJ2-1; D might be TRBD1 (6 bases). Germline loops: CDR1 SGHDN, CDR2 FVKESK. V lost 0 bases and J lost 5, with 17 bases in between. The CDR3 sequence is 17 residues long. CDR3 residues: CASSQDLRGKGDNEQFF. The CDR3, as DNA: TGTGCCAGCAGCCAAGATCTTCGGGGTAAGGGGGACAATGAGCAGTTCTTC.

This clonotype has at least ten counts. The chain links TRBV4-1 to TRBJ2-7; 8 positions match TRBD1. CDR1 and CDR2 from the germline V gene are MGHRA and YSYEKL. V was clipped by 1 base and J by 4 bases; unmatched bases: 15. This CDR3 is 18 amino acids long. The CDR3 sequence is CASSQGPTGQGELYEQYF. Here the CDR3 DNA reads TGCGCCAGCAGCCAAGGACCGACTGGACAGGGCGAGCTATACGAGCAGTACTTC.

At least ten counts were recorded for this clonotype. CDR3 residues: CASWDRGQNEQFF. CDR3 sequence (DNA): TGTGCCAGCTGGGACAGGGGGCAAAATGAGCAGTTCTTC. The V gene is TRBV6-1, the J gene TRBJ2-1; 12 positions agree with TRBD1. The V and J ends lost 8 bases and 7 bases, in that order; junction bases with no gene match: 3. Germline-derived CDR1 and CDR2 are MNHNS and SASEGT. The CDR3 loop spans 13 amino acids.

The V call is TRBV4-2, the J call TRBJ1-1; 7 nucleotides match TRBD1. The trim removed 1 base at V and 2 bases at J, leaving 4 bases unmatched. The CDR3 has 15 residues. The germline gives CDR1 LGHNA, CDR2 YNFKEQ. The CDR3 here is CASSQVDRDNTEAFF. The CDR3 nucleotides read TGTGCCAGCAGCCAAGTCGACAGGGATAACACTGAAGCTTTCTTT.

This clonotype was seen many times. The chain combines TRBV5-6 with TRBJ2-7, with 9 positions matching TRBD1. Germline-derived CDR1 and CDR2 are SGHDT and YYEEEE. V lost 0 bases to trimming and J lost 6 bases; unmatched junction nucleotides: 13. The length of the CDR3 is 17 residues. This CDR3 reads CASSLAIGDRVLGEQYF. In DNA form, the CDR3 reads TGTGCCAGCAGCTTGGCCATAGGGGACAGGGTTTTGGGCGAGCAGTACTTC.

There are many counts of this clonotype. The genes are TRBV10-3 and TRBJ1-5; D unclear. CDR1 is ENHRY and CDR2 is SYGVKD in the germline V gene. V was trimmed by 0 bases and J by 5 bases, leaving 5 bases between them. CDR3 length: 13 amino acids. CDR3 bases: TGTGCCATCAGTGAGTCGAGGGATCAGCCCCAGCATTTT. Residues: CAISESRDQPQHF.

In this sample, this clonotype turned up many times. Here the CDR3 DNA reads TGTGCCAGTAGTATAAGGGCACACCTCGGAGAGACCCAGTACTTC. Translated: CASSIRAHLGETQYF. The chain combines TRBV19 with TRBJ2-5; D is unclear. Germline V lookup: CDR1 LNHDA, CDR2 SQIVND (reference sequence). V was clipped by 2 bases and J by 4 bases, with 14 bases between them. The CDR3 length is 15 residues. Filled out from reference TRBV19 and TRBJ2-5, the complete variable domain reads DGGITQSPKYLFRKEGQNVTLSCEQNLNHDAMYWYRQDPGQGLRLIYYSQIVNDFQKGDIAEGYSVSREKKESFPLTVTSAQKNPTAFYLCASSIRAHLGETQYFGPGTRLLVL.

The CDR3 is CASSPGGEANTEAFF. The CDR3 region has the DNA TGTGCCAGCAGCCCAGGGGGCGAAGCCAACACTGAAGCTTTCTTT. The chain has TRBV7-6 and TRBJ1-1; 8 nucleotides agree with TRBD1. The length of the CDR3 is 15 residues. Germline V gene data show CDR1 as SGHVS and CDR2 as FNYEAQ. With 5 bases clipped from V and 2 bases from J, the junction kept 7 bases outside the gene matches.

This clonotype turned up a few times. This may be a read error: a much more frequent sequence differs by one nucleotide. This chain's CDR3 is CATRDSSGNTIYF. DNA of the CDR3: TGTGCCACCAGGGACAGCTCTGGAAACACCATATATTTT. V and J are TRBV24-1 and TRBJ1-3, with a tentative D call TRBD1 (6 bases). V gave up 7 bases and J gave up 0 bases, with 6 bases separating them. The CDR3 has 13 amino acids. CDR1 is KGHDR and CDR2 is SFDVKD in the germline V gene.

This chain links TRBV19 with TRBJ2-3; perhaps D is TRBD1 or TRBD2 (5 bases each). The CDR3 consists of 14 residues. Germline CDR1 is LNHDA and CDR2 is SQIVND (reference sequence). V was cut by 0 bases and J by 1 base, with 5 bases left in between. The CDR3 protein is CASSIEGGTDTQYF. Written as DNA, the CDR3 is TGTGCCAGTAGTATAGAGGGGGGCACAGATACGCAGTATTTT. Complete variable domain (other parts from reference TRBV19 and TRBJ2-3): DGGITQSPKYLFRKEGQNVTLSCEQNLNHDAMYWYRQDPGQGLRLIYYSQIVNDFQKGDIAEGYSVSREKKESFPLTVTSAQKNPTAFYLCASSIEGGTDTQYFGPGTRLTVL.

This clonotype showed up many times. The CDR3 protein is CASSFRQGARHEQYF. In nucleotides, the CDR3 is TGTGCCAGCAGCTTCCGACAGGGGGCAAGGCACGAGCAGTACTTC. J is TRBJ2-7 and V is TRBV5-6; 10 positions match TRBD1. Per the germline V gene, CDR1 is SGHDT and CDR2 is YYEEEE. After removal of 2 bases from V and 5 bases from J, the junction contained 7 bases not matched to a gene. The CDR3 has 15 residues. Looking up the rest from reference TRBV5-6 and TRBJ2-7 gives the full variable domain: DAGVTQSPTHLIKTRGQQVTLRCSPKSGHDTVSWYQQALGQGPQFIFQYYEEEERQRGNFPDRFSGHQFPNYSSELNVNALLLGDSALYLCASSFRQGARHEQYFGPGTRLTVT.

V and J are TRBV28 and TRBJ2-3; D is undetermined. Trimming took 6 bases from V and 2 from J, leaving 15 bases between them. Germline V gene lookup returns CDR1 MDHEN and CDR2 SYDVKM. The CDR3 contains 15 residues. The CDR3 region has the DNA TGTGCCAGCAGGGATGATTGGGCTGACACAGATACGCAGTATTTT. Translation: CASRDDWADTDTQYF.

The V and J genes are TRBV20-1 and TRBJ2-5; D is unclear. Germline CDR1 reads DFQATT; CDR2 reads SNEGSKA (reference sequence). The CDR3 length is 13 residues. Trimming cost V 1 base and J 5 bases, with 11 bases left between them. CDR3 nucleotide sequence: TGCAGTGCTAGAGTTTTAGGGCACGAGACCCAGTACTTC. The encoded protein is CSARVLGHETQYF.

The chain combines TRBV7-6 with TRBJ2-7, with unresolved D. The CDR3 is 13 amino acids. V was shortened by 2 bases and J by 6 bases, with 11 bases between the two germline ends. Per the germline V gene, CDR1 is SGHVS and CDR2 is FNYEAQ. CDR3 loop: CASSLSVTGEQYF. CDR3 nucleotide sequence: TGTGCCAGCAGCTTATCTGTGACGGGCGAGCAGTACTTC. The variable domain in full, with the rest retrieved from reference TRBV7-6 and TRBJ2-7, is GAGVSQSPRYKVTKRGQDVALRCDPISGHVSLYWYRQALGQGPEFLTYFNYEAQQDKSGLPNDRFSAERPEGSISTLTIQRTEQRDSAMYRCASSLSVTGEQYFGPGTRLTVT.

This clonotype occurred many times. The V call is TRBV20-1, the J call TRBJ1-6, with TRBD1 as a possible D gene (5 bases). The CDR3 is 14 amino acids. Trimming left V 2 bases short and J 5 bases short, with 10 bases between. Germline assignment: CDR1 DFQATT and CDR2 SNEGSKA (reference sequence). Here the CDR3 reads CSARQGLNNSPLHF. CDR3 nucleotides: TGCAGTGCTAGACAGGGACTGAATAATTCACCCCTCCACTTT.

This clonotype was counted at least ten times. This chain uses TRBV2 with TRBJ1-6, with 9 bases lining up with TRBD1. CDR1 is SNHLY, CDR2 FYNNEI, per germline. The CDR3 contains 15 residues. V lost 6 bases, J lost 5 bases, and 5 bases stayed unmatched. The CDR3 region is CASSPGTGHNSPLHF. DNA for the CDR3: TGTGCCAGCAGCCCCGGGACAGGGCATAATTCACCCCTCCACTTT.